Listed below are T cell receptor beta chains from one sample, sequenced in a study of CXCR3-negative and CXCR3-positive naive CD8 T cells. TCRdb reworked the 5' RACE reads into one entry per CDR3 protein, no DNA. The sample is made up of roughly 7,200 distinct CDR3 sequences, and the top ten hold 1.2% to 1.5% of it. Sequences were obtained from naive CXCR3+ CD8+ T cells from blood. The receptors here all came from a human donor in good health. Some clones in this sample may be carry-over from other donors' samples. CDR3s include the opening cysteine and the closing phenylalanine or tryptophan. Clone size is shown for a subset of rows, as once, few, many or a class of expanded clone.

CDR3 protein	V gene	J gene	clone size
CATSEKTGLTTNEQFF	TRBV24-1	TRBJ2-1	-
CASSLATGPEYNEQFF	TRBV13	TRBJ2-1	-
CASSLVAGSTGELFF	TRBV7-2	TRBJ2-2	medium-sized
CSVKTGIGGANVLTF	TRBV29-1	TRBJ2-6	-
CSVRFWDRDYEQYF	TRBV29-1	TRBJ2-7	medium-sized
CSAMLAGANEQFF	TRBV20-1	TRBJ2-1	medium-sized
CASSPLGGGTDTQYF	TRBV7-3	TRBJ2-3	medium-sized
CASSPPASGTKYNEQFF	TRBV7-9	TRBJ2-1	-
CASSGTGIFDGYTF	TRBV10-2	TRBJ1-2	large
CASSQDIAQGALFDGYTF	TRBV4-1	TRBJ1-2	-
CASSLIGSTDTQYF	TRBV12-3/TRBV12-4	TRBJ2-3	-
CSVDRGLRETQYF	TRBV29-1	TRBJ2-5	-
CASSPWGEKLFF	TRBV14	TRBJ1-4	-
CSALAGVSSEQFF	TRBV29-1	TRBJ2-1	-
CSVGGFSTDTQYF	TRBV29-1	TRBJ2-3	medium-sized
CSVTVRALQETQYF	TRBV29-1	TRBJ2-5	-
CAEREPSYGYTF	TRBV6-1	TRBJ1-2	medium-sized
CSVEEVSHSGANVLTF	TRBV29-1	TRBJ2-6	-
CASSSLEWSIEKLFF	TRBV7-8	TRBJ1-4	medium-sized
CASSYSLETSGNNEQFF	TRBV6-6	TRBJ2-1	medium-sized
CASSDGTSVHGELFF	TRBV2	TRBJ2-2	medium-sized
CASSKEASGISGANVLTF	TRBV3-1	TRBJ2-6	-
CASSYSDRGDTQYF	TRBV6-5	TRBJ2-3	-
CASSARGADYEQYF	TRBV7-9	TRBJ2-7	-
CASSPSLNSPLHF	TRBV12-3/TRBV12-4	TRBJ1-6	-
CASSFAGYEQYF	TRBV28	TRBJ2-7	-
CASSQGGDSEAFF	TRBV4-2	TRBJ1-1	-
CASSLGLAGGTGETQYF	TRBV7-3	TRBJ2-5	medium-sized
CASSLAENTEAFF	TRBV13	TRBJ1-1	-
CASSQGPENTEAFF	TRBV4-1	TRBJ1-1	-
CSVTGTRETQYF	TRBV29-1	TRBJ2-5	medium-sized
CASSEGYSNQPQHF	TRBV25-1	TRBJ1-5	-
CASVAGTGPLDTQYF	TRBV25-1	TRBJ2-3	-
CASSLSTGREKLFF	TRBV5-1	TRBJ1-4	-
CASRPTRGVSNEQFF	TRBV6-5	TRBJ2-1	-
CSVGPGEDGYTF	TRBV29-1	TRBJ1-2	medium-sized
CASSVGPGEDTQYF	TRBV9	TRBJ2-3	-
CSVRRETEAFF	TRBV29-1	TRBJ1-1	-
CASSWQGLSSYEQYF	TRBV28	TRBJ2-7	-
CSVEEQGIAGGSDNEQFF	TRBV29-1	TRBJ2-1	-
CASSPLPGTGGPYEGYTF	TRBV27	TRBJ1-2	-
CASSLGDEQYF	TRBV7-9	TRBJ2-7	medium-sized
CASSSGLAGWNEQFF	TRBV25-1	TRBJ2-1	-
CASGLGFKPNEQFF	TRBV12-5	TRBJ2-1	medium-sized
CSATPFGTSGNQETQYF	TRBV20-1	TRBJ2-5	medium-sized
CASSLTGRNTEAFF	TRBV5-1	TRBJ1-1	-
CSVERSGIHTDTQYF	TRBV29-1	TRBJ2-3	medium-sized
CSAPGSHTEAFF	TRBV20-1	TRBJ1-1	-
CASNCAGSYEQYF	TRBV2	TRBJ2-7	-
CSVVSGSPYNEQFF	TRBV29-1	TRBJ2-1	medium-sized